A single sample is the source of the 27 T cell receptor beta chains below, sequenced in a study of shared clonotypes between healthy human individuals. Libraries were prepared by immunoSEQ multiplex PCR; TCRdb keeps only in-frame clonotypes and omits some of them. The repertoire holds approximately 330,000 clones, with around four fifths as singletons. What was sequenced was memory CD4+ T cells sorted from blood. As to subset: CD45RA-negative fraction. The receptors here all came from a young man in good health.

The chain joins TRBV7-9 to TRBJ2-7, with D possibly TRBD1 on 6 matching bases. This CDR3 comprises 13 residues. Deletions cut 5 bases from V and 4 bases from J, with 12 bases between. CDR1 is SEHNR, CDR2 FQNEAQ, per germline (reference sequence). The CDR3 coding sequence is TGTGCCAGCAGCCGAGATCAGGGGTACGAGCAGTACTTC. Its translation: CASSRDQGYEQYF.

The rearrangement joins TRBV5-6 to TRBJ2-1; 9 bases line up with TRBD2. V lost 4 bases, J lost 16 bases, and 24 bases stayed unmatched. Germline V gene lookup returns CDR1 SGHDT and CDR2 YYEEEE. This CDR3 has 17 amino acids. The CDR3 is CASSIRVGVAGEKMGFF. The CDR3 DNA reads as TGTGCCAGCAGCATTCGCGTTGGGGTAGCGGGAGAGAAAATGGGTTTCTTC.

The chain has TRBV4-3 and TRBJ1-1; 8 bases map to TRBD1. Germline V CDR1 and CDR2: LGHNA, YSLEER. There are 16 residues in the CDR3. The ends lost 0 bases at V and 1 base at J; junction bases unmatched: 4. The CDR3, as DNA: TGCGCCAGCAGCCAAGACCCCCAGGGGGCGAACACTGAAGCTTTCTTT. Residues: CASSQDPQGANTEAFF.

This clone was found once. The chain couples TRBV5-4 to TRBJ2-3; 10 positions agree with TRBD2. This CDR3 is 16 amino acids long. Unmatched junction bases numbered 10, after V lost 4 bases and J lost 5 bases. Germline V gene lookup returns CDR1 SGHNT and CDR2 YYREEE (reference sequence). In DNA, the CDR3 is TGTGCCAGCAGCACAAAGAGCGGGAGGGATGGAGATACGCAGTATTTT. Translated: CASSTKSGRDGDTQYF.

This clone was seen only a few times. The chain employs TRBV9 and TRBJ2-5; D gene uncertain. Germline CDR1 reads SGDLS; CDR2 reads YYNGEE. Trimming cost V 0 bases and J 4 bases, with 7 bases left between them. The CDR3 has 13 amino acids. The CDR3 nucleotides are TGTGCCAGCAGCGTAGTGGTGGGAGAGACCCAGTACTTC. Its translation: CASSVVVGETQYF.

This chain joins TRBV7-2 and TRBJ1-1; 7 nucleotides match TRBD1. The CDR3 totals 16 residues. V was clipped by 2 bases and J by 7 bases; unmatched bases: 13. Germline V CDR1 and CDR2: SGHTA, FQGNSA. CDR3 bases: TGTGCCAGCAGCTTATACCGGACAGGCCCAACTAATGAAGCTTTCTTT. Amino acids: CASSLYRTGPTNEAFF. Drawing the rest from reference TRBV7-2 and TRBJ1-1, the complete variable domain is GAGVSQSPSNKVTEKGKDVELRCDPISGHTALYWYRQSLGQGLEFLIYFQGNSAPDKSGLPSDRFSAERTGGSVSTLTIQRTQQEDSAVYLCASSLYRTGPTNEAFFGQGTRLTVV.

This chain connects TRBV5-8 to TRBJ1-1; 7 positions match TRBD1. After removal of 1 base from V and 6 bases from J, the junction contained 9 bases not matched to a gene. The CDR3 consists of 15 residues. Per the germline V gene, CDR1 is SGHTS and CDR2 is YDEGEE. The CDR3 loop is CASSLSPGGFSEAFF. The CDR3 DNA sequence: TGTGCCAGCAGCTTGTCGCCAGGGGGTTTCTCTGAAGCTTTCTTT.

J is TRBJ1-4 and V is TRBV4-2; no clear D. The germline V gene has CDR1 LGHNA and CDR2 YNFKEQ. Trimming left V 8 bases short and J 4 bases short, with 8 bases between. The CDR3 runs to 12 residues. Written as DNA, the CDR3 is TGTGCCAGCTCCGGTGATAATGAAAAACTGTTTTTT. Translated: CASSGDNEKLFF.

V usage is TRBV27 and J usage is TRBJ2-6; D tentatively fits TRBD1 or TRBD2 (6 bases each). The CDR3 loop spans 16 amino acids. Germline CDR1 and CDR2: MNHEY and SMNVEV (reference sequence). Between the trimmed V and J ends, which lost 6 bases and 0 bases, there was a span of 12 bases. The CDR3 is CASRGGIGSGANVLTF. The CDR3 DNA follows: TGTGCCAGCAGAGGGGGGATTGGCTCTGGGGCCAACGTCCTGACTTTC.

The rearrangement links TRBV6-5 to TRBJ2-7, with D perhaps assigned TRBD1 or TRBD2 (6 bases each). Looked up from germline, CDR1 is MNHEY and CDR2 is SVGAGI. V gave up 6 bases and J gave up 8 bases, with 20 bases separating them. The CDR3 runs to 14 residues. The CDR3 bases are TGTGCCAGCAGCCCCACTCGGGGGCAGGGTCAGCAGTACTTC. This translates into CASSPTRGQGQQYF.

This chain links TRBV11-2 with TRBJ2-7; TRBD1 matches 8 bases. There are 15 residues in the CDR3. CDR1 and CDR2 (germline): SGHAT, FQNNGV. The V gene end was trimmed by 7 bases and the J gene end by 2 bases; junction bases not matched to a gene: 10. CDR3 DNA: TGTGCCAGCACGGGATTGGACAGGGAGACCTACGAGCAGTACTTC. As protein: CASTGLDRETYEQYF.

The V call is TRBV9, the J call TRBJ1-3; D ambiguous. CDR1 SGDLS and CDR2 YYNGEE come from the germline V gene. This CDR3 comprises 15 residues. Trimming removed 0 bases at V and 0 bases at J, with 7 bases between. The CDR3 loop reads CASSVEMDSGNTIYF. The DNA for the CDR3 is TGTGCCAGCAGCGTAGAGATGGACTCTGGAAACACCATATATTTT. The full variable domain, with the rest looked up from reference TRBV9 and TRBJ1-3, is DSGVTQTPKHLITATGQRVTLRCSPRSGDLSVYWYQQSLDQGLQFLIQYYNGEERAKGNILERFSAQQFPDLHSELNLSSLELGDSALYFCASSVEMDSGNTIYFGEGSWLTVV.

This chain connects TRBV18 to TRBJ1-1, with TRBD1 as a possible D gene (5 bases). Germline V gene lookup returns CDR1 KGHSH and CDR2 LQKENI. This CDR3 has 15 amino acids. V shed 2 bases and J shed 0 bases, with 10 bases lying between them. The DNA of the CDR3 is TGTGCCAGCTCACCAAAGCGGGGGGTGAACACTGAAGCTTTCTTT. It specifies CASSPKRGVNTEAFF.

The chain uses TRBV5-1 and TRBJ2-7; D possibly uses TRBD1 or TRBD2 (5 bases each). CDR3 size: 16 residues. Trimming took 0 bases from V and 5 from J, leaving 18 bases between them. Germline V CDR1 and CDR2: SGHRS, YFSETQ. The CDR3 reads CASSLAGRTNGDEQYF. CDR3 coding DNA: TGCGCCAGCAGCTTGGCGGGACGGACGAACGGTGACGAGCAGTACTTC.

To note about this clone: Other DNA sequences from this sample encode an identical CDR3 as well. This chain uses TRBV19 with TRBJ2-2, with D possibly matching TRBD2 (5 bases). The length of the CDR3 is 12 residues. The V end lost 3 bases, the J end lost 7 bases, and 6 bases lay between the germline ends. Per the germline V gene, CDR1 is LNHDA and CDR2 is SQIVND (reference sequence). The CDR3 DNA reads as TGTGCCAGTAGTATCGGAGGCGGGGAGCTGTTTTTT. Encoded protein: CASSIGGGELFF.

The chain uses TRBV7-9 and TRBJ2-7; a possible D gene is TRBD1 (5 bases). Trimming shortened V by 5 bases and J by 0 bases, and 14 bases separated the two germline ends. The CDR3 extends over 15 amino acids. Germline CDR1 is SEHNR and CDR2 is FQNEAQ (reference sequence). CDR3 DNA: TGTGCCAGCAGCCCCCGTAGGGGTTCCTCCTACGAGCAGTACTTC. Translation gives CASSPRRGSSYEQYF.

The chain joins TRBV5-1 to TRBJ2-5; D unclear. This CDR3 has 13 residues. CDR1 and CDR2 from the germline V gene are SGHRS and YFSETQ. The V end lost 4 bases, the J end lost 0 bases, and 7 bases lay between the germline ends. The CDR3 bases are TGCGCCAGCAGCACCGCGTACCAAGAGACCCAGTACTTC. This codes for CASSTAYQETQYF.

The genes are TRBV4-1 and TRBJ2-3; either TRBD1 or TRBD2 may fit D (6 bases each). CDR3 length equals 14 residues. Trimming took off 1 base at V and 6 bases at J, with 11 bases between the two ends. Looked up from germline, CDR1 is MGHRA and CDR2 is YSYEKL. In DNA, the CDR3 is TGCGCCAGCAGCCAAGGAGGGGGGTACGATACGCAGTATTTT. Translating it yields CASSQGGGYDTQYF.

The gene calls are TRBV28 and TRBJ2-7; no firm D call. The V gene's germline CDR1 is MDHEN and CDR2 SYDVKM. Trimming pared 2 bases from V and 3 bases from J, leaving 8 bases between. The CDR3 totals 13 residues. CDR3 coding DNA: TGTGCCAGCAGTTTAGGAGCAGTCTACGAGCAGTACTTC. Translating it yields CASSLGAVYEQYF. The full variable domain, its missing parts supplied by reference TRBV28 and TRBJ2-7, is DVKVTQSSRYLVKRTGEKVFLECVQDMDHENMFWYRQDPGLGLRLIYFSYDVKMKEKGDIPEGYSVSREKKERFSLILESASTNQTSMYLCASSLGAVYEQYFGPGTRLTVT.

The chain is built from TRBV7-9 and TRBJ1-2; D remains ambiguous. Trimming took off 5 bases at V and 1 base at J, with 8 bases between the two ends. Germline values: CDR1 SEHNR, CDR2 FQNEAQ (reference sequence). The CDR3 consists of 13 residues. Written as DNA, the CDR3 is TGTGCCAGCAGCCCAGACCTTAACTATGGCTACACCTTC. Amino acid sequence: CASSPDLNYGYTF.

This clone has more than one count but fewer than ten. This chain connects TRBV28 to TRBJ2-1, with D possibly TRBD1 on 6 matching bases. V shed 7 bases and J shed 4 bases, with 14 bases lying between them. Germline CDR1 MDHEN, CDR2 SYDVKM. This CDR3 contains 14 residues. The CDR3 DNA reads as TGTGCCAGCAACCCGTCAGGGGTTTACAATGAGCAGTTCTTC. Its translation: CASNPSGVYNEQFF.

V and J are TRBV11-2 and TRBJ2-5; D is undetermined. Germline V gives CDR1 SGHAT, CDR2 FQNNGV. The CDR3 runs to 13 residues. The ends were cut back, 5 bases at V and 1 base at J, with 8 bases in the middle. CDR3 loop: CASSRERQETQYF. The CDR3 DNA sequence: TGTGCCAGCAGCAGGGAACGCCAAGAGACCCAGTACTTC.

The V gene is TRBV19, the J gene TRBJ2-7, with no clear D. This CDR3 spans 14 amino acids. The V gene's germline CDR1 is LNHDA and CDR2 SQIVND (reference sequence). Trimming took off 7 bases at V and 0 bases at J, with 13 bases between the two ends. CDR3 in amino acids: CASKLSPSSYEQYF. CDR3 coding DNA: TGTGCCAGTAAATTAAGCCCGAGCTCCTACGAGCAGTACTTC.

The CDR3 DNA sequence: TGTGCCAGCAGCCCCCCGGGACTAGCCTTCAATGAGCAGTTCTTC. It yields the protein CASSPPGLAFNEQFF. The chain joins TRBV28 to TRBJ2-1; TRBD2 agrees at 9 bases. This CDR3 is 15 amino acids long. Germline trimming cut 6 bases from V and 6 bases from J; bases unmatched to any gene: 9. Germline lookup yields CDR1 MDHEN and CDR2 SYDVKM.

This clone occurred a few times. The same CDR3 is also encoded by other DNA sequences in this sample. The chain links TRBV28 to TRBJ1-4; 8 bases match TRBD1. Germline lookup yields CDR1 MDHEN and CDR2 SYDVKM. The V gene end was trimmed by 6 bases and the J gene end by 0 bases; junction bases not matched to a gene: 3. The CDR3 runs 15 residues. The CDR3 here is CASRSQGATNEKLFF. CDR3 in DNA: TGTGCCAGCAGGTCACAGGGGGCAACTAATGAAAAACTGTTTTTT.

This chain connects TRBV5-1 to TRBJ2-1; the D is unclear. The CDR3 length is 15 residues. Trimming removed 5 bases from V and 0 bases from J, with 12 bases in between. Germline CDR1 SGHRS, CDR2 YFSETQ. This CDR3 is CASREDVSSYNEQFF. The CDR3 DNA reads TGCGCCAGCAGGGAAGACGTTAGCTCCTACAATGAGCAGTTCTTC.

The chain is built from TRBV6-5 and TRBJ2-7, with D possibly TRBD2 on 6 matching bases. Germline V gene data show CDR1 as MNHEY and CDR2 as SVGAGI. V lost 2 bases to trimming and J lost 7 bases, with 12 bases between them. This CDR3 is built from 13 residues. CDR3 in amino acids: CASSYTGTREQYF. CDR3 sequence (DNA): TGTGCCAGCAGTTACACCGGGACTCGGGAGCAGTACTTC.